These 18 T cell receptor beta chains share one sample of origin, sequenced in a study of shared clonotypes between healthy human individuals. Assay used: immunoSEQ multiplex PCR; TCRdb lists only in-frame clones, some missing. This table has over 2 million clones, 85% to 95% appearing once. Specimen: naive CD4+ T cells sorted from blood. The subset is: CD45RA+ positively selected. The receptors come from a man aged 18 to 35 in good health.

The chain recombines TRBV5-4 with TRBJ2-7; D unresolved. The CDR3 is 16 residues long. The V and J ends lost 0 bases and 1 base respectively, with 14 bases between them. Per the germline V gene, CDR1 is SGHNT and CDR2 is YYREEE (reference sequence). The CDR3 sequence: CASSLAVGPLSYEQYF. CDR3 bases: TGTGCCAGCAGCTTGGCCGTAGGCCCGTTATCCTACGAGCAGTACTTC. The full variable domain, completed using reference TRBV5-4 and TRBJ2-7, is ETGVTQSPTHLIKTRGQQVTLRCSSQSGHNTVSWYQQALGQGPQFIFQYYREEENGRGNFPPRFSGLQFPNYSSELNVNALELDDSALYLCASSLAVGPLSYEQYFGPGTRLTVT.

The DNA of the CDR3 is TGTGCCAGCAGTACCGGGACTAGCTCCATCAATGAGCAGTTCTTC. Amino acids: CASSTGTSSINEQFF. The rearrangement joins TRBV28 to TRBJ2-1; 9 bases map to TRBD2. CDR1 and CDR2 from the germline V gene are MDHEN and SYDVKM. This CDR3 region has 15 residues. J gave up 6 bases and V 5 bases, and 8 bases lay outside the gene matches. Looking up the rest from reference TRBV28 and TRBJ2-1 gives the full variable domain: DVKVTQSSRYLVKRTGEKVFLECVQDMDHENMFWYRQDPGLGLRLIYFSYDVKMKEKGDIPEGYSVSREKKERFSLILESASTNQTSMYLCASSTGTSSINEQFFGPGTRLTVL.

The chain uses TRBV6-6 and TRBJ2-7; tentatively, D is TRBD2 (6 bases). Looked up from germline, CDR1 is MNHNY and CDR2 is SVGAGI (reference sequence). This CDR3 region has 16 residues. Between the trimmed V and J ends, which lost 6 bases and 2 bases, there was a span of 20 bases. CDR3: CASSPYGTGGAYEQYF. The DNA for the CDR3 is TGTGCCAGCAGCCCCTACGGGACCGGGGGTGCCTACGAGCAGTACTTC.

As concerns this clone: The sample has other DNA sequences that encode this CDR3 too. V gene TRBV7-8 combines with J gene TRBJ1-4; D is unresolved. CDR3 length: 13 residues. Germline V CDR1 and CDR2: SGHVS, FQNEAQ. The V end was cut by 1 base, the J end by 6 bases, with 6 bases between. CDR3 DNA sequence: TGTGCCAGCAGCTTAGGGACTGATGAAAAACTGTTTTTT. Protein sequence: CASSLGTDEKLFF.

A note on this clone: Other DNA sequences in the sample encode the same CDR3. The CDR3 DNA reads TGTGCCAGCAGCTTGGGACAGAGCTCTGGGGCCAACGTCCTGACTTTC. It yields the protein CASSLGQSSGANVLTF. This chain uses TRBV5-4 with TRBJ2-6; a possible D gene is TRBD1 (5 bases). The CDR3 runs to 16 residues. Between the trimmed V and J ends, which lost 0 bases and 0 bases, there was a span of 7 bases. Germline CDR1 and CDR2: SGHNT and YYREEE (reference sequence).

The chain joins TRBV11-2 to TRBJ1-4; D is ambiguous. Trimming shortened V by 1 base and J by 7 bases, and 10 bases separated the two germline ends. CDR1 is SGHAT and CDR2 is FQNNGV in the germline V gene. This CDR3 contains 14 residues. The CDR3 spells CASSLARYREKLFF. The CDR3 bases are TGTGCCAGCAGCTTAGCTAGGTATCGTGAAAAACTGTTTTTT.

This chain joins TRBV6-1 and TRBJ2-5, with D tentatively TRBD1 (6 bases). The germline gives CDR1 MNHNS, CDR2 SASEGT. This CDR3 is 14 amino acids long. Deletions cut 4 bases from V and 5 bases from J, with 14 bases between. CDR3 sequence: CASSVQGEFETQYF. CDR3 in DNA: TGTGCCAGCAGTGTACAGGGCGAGTTTGAGACCCAGTACTTC.

The chain combines TRBV28 with TRBJ1-1; D is undetermined. The germline V gene has CDR1 MDHEN and CDR2 SYDVKM. V lost 4 bases and J lost 12, with 18 bases in between. The CDR3 spans 13 residues. The DNA of the CDR3 is TGTGCCAGCAGTTCAAACCGGGCCTCGGGGACTTTCTTT. Translation gives CASSSNRASGTFF.

The V and J genes are TRBV14 and TRBJ2-2; D is ambiguous. The V gene's germline CDR1 is SGHDN and CDR2 FVKESK. This CDR3 comprises 16 residues. V lost 6 bases and J lost 0, with 14 bases in between. CDR3 amino acids: CASRTGSHTNTGELFF. The CDR3 nucleotides are TGTGCCAGCAGGACCGGGTCACACACGAACACCGGGGAGCTGTTTTTT.

This chain connects TRBV7-6 to TRBJ2-5, with D possibly matching TRBD2 (6 bases). CDR1 and CDR2 (germline): SGHVS, FNYEAQ. The CDR3 extends over 14 amino acids. The V end lost 0 bases, the J end lost 4 bases, and 9 bases lay between the germline ends. The CDR3: CASSLAGGVETQYF. In nucleotides, the CDR3 is TGTGCCAGCAGCTTAGCCGGGGGAGTAGAGACCCAGTACTTC.

The chain employs TRBV9 and TRBJ2-3, with a weak D call TRBD2 (6 bases). The CDR3 loop spans 14 amino acids. V was clipped by 5 bases and J by 3 bases, with 13 bases between them. Germline V gene lookup returns CDR1 SGDLS and CDR2 YYNGEE. CDR3 amino acids: CASRARGKTDTQYF. CDR3 bases: TGTGCCAGCAGGGCTCGGGGGAAAACAGATACGCAGTATTTT.

This rearrangement joins TRBV10-2 to TRBJ2-1; 10 nucleotides agree with TRBD2. This CDR3 has 14 amino acids. V lost 5 bases and J lost 10; bases outside the gene matches: 8. CDR1 is WSHSY, CDR2 SAAADI, per germline. The CDR3 loop is CASSTQRGGGEQFF. CDR3 nucleotide sequence: TGCGCCAGCAGTACCCAGCGGGGGGGCGGCGAGCAGTTCTTC.

V and J are TRBV30 and TRBJ1-1, with a tentative D call TRBD1 (5 bases). The V gene's germline CDR1 is GTSNPN and CDR2 SVGIG (reference sequence). The CDR3 has 12 amino acids. The ends were cut back, 5 bases at V and 6 bases at J, with 13 bases in the middle. Written as DNA, the CDR3 is TGTGCCTGGGTTCATTTCAGGGCTGAAGCTTTCTTT. The encoded protein is CAWVHFRAEAFF.

The chain uses TRBV28 and TRBJ2-2, with 9 bases that match TRBD1. CDR3 length: 13 residues. Per the germline V gene, CDR1 is MDHEN and CDR2 is SYDVKM. The J segment lost 4 bases and the V segment lost 6 bases, leaving 0 bases of the junction unmatched. In DNA, the CDR3 is TGTGCCAGCAGACAGGGGGCCACCGGGGAGCTGTTTTTT. It specifies CASRQGATGELFF.

The chain joins TRBV7-8 to TRBJ2-1; the D is unclear. Germline CDR1 reads SGHVS; CDR2 reads FQNEAQ. This CDR3 has 13 amino acids. V lost 3 bases, J lost 7 bases, and 10 bases lay in between. CDR3 DNA: TGTGCCAGCAGCTTCGGACGACTGAATGAGCAGTTCTTC. It translates to CASSFGRLNEQFF.

In DNA, the CDR3 is TGTGCCAGCAGTTTTGGGACAGGGGTTCCTCCTGAAGCTTTCTTT. It is translated as CASSFGTGVPPEAFF. V gene TRBV28 combines with J gene TRBJ1-1; 10 bases line up with TRBD1. CDR1 is MDHEN and CDR2 is SYDVKM in the germline V gene. V shed 3 bases and J 6 bases; nucleotides not matched to a gene: 7. This CDR3 region has 15 residues.

The chain carries TRBV5-6 and TRBJ2-3; the D is unclear. The CDR3 is 15 residues long. V lost 1 base and J lost 2, with 11 bases in between. Germline assignment: CDR1 SGHDT and CDR2 YYEEEE. The CDR3 loop is CASSLSTPITDTQYF. CDR3 coding DNA: TGTGCCAGCAGCTTGAGCACACCTATCACAGATACGCAGTATTTT.

The CDR3 region has the DNA TGTGCCAGCAGTTACCAGAGGTTCAGTGAAAAACTGTTTTTT. Protein sequence: CASSYQRFSEKLFF. V usage is TRBV6-6 and J usage is TRBJ1-4; D remains unclear. Germline lookup yields CDR1 MNHNY and CDR2 SVGAGI (reference sequence). V was trimmed by 2 bases and J by 7 bases, leaving 11 bases between them. The CDR3 sequence is 14 residues long.